A selection of T cell receptor beta chains follows, all from one sample in a study of control samples from healthy donors and cancer patients. Clones were sequenced by immunoSEQ multiplex PCR, and TCRdb holds only the in-frame ones, with some missing. This table holds some 200,000 clones, around 94% found once. What was sequenced was blood. Receptors were obtained from a middle-aged man in good health. The CDR3 runs from the conserved cysteine through the conserved F or W.

V,J,CDR3
TRBV5-1,TRBJ1-1,CASSLLGLGTEAFF
TRBV14,TRBJ1-1,CASSQAGTNTEAFF
TRBV5-1,TRBJ2-3,CASSRAGTAVGDTQYF
TRBV7-6,TRBJ2-2,CASSLQGTGRIVGELFF
TRBV5-4,TRBJ2-7,CASSLGGTQGPGRSEQYF
TRBV30,TRBJ1-5,CAWSVGQPQHF
TRBV4-3,TRBJ2-6,CASSQDFGTTYSGANVLTF
TRBV20-1,TRBJ1-2,CSARTPGGYTF
TRBV2,TRBJ1-6,CASSDRDWRNSPLHF
TRBV27,TRBJ1-2,CASSLRGLGYTF
TRBV5-1,TRBJ1-5,CASSLQGLEQPQHF
TRBV7-2,TRBJ1-2,CASSPSGFYGYTF
TRBV3-1/TRBV3-2,TRBJ2-2,CASSGGTGFTGELFF
TRBV28,TRBJ2-1,CASSSRGNQFF
TRBV19,TRBJ1-5,CATKGPGGNQPQHF
TRBV19,TRBJ2-3,CASQGTGLTDTQYF
TRBV5-6,TRBJ2-5,CASSLQGRGQETQYF
TRBV15,TRBJ1-3,CATSRGAGAGNTIYF
TRBV18,TRBJ2-6,CASSPSQPSGANVLTF
TRBV5-1,TRBJ1-3,CASSPGFGGNTIYF
TRBV19,TRBJ1-2,CASSIRTAYGYTF
TRBV6-6,TRBJ1-1,CASSIPANTEAFF
TRBV2,TRBJ1-2,CASSEVTGDYGYTF
TRBV28,TRBJ1-6,CASGGTVGSPLHF
TRBV5-4,TRBJ2-5,CASSLVAGGKETQYF
TRBV7-2,TRBJ1-1,CASSLGQQNTEAFF
TRBV28,TRBJ1-6,CASSPGTGVSPLHF
TRBV29-1,TRBJ1-3,CSVAVAHSGNTIYF
TRBV7-9,TRBJ1-5,CASSLIGADQPQHF
TRBV5-4,TRBJ2-2,CASSPVEGTGELFF
TRBV3-1/TRBV3-2,TRBJ1-6,CASNLRGGERESPLHF
TRBV6-6,TRBJ2-1,CASTAGSSYNEQFF
TRBV6-5,TRBJ1-1,CASSYSRGLFTEAFF
TRBV5-4,TRBJ1-2,CASSVQTDGYTF
TRBV7-9,TRBJ2-3,CASSLGLPRTDTQYF
TRBV7-2,TRBJ2-3,CASSSYVSADTQYF
TRBV18,TRBJ1-2,CASSPIGENYGYTF
TRBV5-6,TRBJ1-5,CASSLWQGVNQPQHF
TRBV11-1,TRBJ1-1,CASSLKGHGEYTEAFF
TRBV7-3,TRBJ2-1,CASSSSDLNEQFF
TRBV27,TRBJ1-4,CASRSTGGLEKLFF
TRBV19,TRBJ2-1,CATKLQRGAYNEQFF
TRBV29-1,TRBJ1-5,CSCREDFTQPQHF
TRBV9,TRBJ2-6,CASRDPTGGLSGANVLTF
TRBV28,TRBJ1-5,CASRGTGTQQPQHF
TRBV7-9,TRBJ1-2,CASSLAINYGYTF